This T cell receptor (beta chain) emerged from a study of graft-versus-host responses after intestinal transplantation. Findings and limits, study-wide: Circulating GvH clone levels at their peak were associated with HvG declines (early post-transplant). Some patients had graft-donor T cell macrochimerism, and their allografts showed high graft-versus-host to host-versus-graft clonal ratios.

Germline lookup yields CDR1 MNHNS and CDR2 SASEGT. This CDR3 is 12 amino acids long. V dropped 11 bases and J dropped 7; count of bases not matched to a gene: 8. The table came from immunoSEQ multiplex PCR; TCRdb's copy has only in-frame clones and leaves some out. The sample consists of over 45,000 clones, 90% to 95% of them appearing once. In regard to this clone: The antigen is unknown.

The rearrangement joins TRBV6-1 to TRBJ2-7; the match to TRBD1 covers 10 bases. The material was PBMCs, obtained about 800 days after a first intestinal transplant, on the day of a second. The source of this sequence is a human patient who received an intestinal transplant, so some T cells may come from the graft donor. The CDR3 nucleotides are TGTGCCCTACGGACAGGGGGGGGTGAGCAGTACTTC. It yields the protein CALRTGGGEQYF.